One sample yielded the 7 T cell receptor beta chains listed below, sequenced in a study of identical twins' blood T cells. TCRdb reprocessed the 5' RACE reads via MiXCR and lists one record per CDR3 protein. The repertoire has 300,000 to 450,000 distinct CDR3 sequences, roughly 27% of them found once; the top ten carry approximately 6.6%. The sample comprised PBMCs. These receptors were collected from a woman aged 18-49 years in good health.

This clonotype appeared a few times. The V and J genes are TRBV11-1 and TRBJ1-2; 9 positions agree with TRBD1. Looked up from germline, CDR1 is SGHAT and CDR2 is FQDESV (reference sequence). The CDR3 runs to 15 residues. V lost 5 bases, J lost 4 bases, and 8 bases stayed unmatched. CDR3 protein: CASSGKGQGSYGYTF. CDR3 nucleotide sequence: TGTGCCAGCAGCGGGAAGGGACAGGGATCCTATGGCTACACCTTC.

The chain recombines TRBV27 with TRBJ2-7, with D uncertain. Germline CDR1 is MNHEY and CDR2 is SMNVEV (reference sequence). V was cut by 6 bases and J by 3 bases, with 15 bases left in between. CDR3 size: 14 residues. CDR3 amino acids: CASSYASEYYEQYF. The CDR3 DNA sequence: TGTGCCAGCAGCTACGCGAGCGAGTACTACGAGCAGTACTTC.

This clonotype appeared once. One base away lies a much larger clone, so this may be a sequencing read error. This likely comes from a read error, as the CDR3 has no conserved phenylalanine or tryptophan at its end. The chain combines TRBV5-1 with TRBJ1-1, with D perhaps matching TRBD1 (6 bases). CDR1 is SGHRS and CDR2 is YFSETQ in the germline V gene. There are 14 residues in the CDR3. V lost 1 base and J lost 6, with 13 bases in between. The CDR3 sequence: CASSLQTKGAEAFL. CDR3 DNA sequence: TGCGCCAGCAGCTTGCAAACGAAGGGGGCTGAAGCTTTCCTT.

This chain uses TRBV18 with TRBJ1-6; 8 bases map to TRBD1. V dropped 2 bases and J dropped 10; count of bases not matched to a gene: 7. The CDR3 is made up of 15 amino acids. Germline-derived CDR1 and CDR2 are KGHSH and LQKENI. CDR3: CASSPTQGVKSPLHF. The DNA for the CDR3 is TGTGCCAGCTCACCAACACAGGGGGTCAAATCACCCCTCCACTTT.

A remark on this clonotype: One end of the junction does not line up with germline, which may come from a read error. The chain uses TRBV6-1 and TRBJ1-1; D is unclear. The CDR3 has 14 residues. Germline V lookup: CDR1 MNHNS, CDR2 SASEGT. CDR3 coding DNA: TGTGCCAGCAGCGAAGCGGACGTGGACACTGAAGCTTTCTTT. Translating gives CASSEADVDTEAFF.

The chain is built from TRBV3-1 and TRBJ1-1; TRBD1 matches 9 bases. V shed 5 bases, J shed 8 bases, and the junction held 9 bases outside the gene matches. This CDR3 has 14 residues. The germline V gene encodes CDR1 LGHDT and CDR2 YNNKEL (reference sequence). The CDR3 DNA reads as TGTGCCAGCAGCTCAGGACAGGGGAGTAACGAAGCTTTCTTT. Translating gives CASSSGQGSNEAFF.

This clonotype was counted between two and nine times. The chain has TRBV29-1 and TRBJ1-2; maybe TRBD1 (5 bases). CDR1 SQVTM and CDR2 ANQGSEA come from the germline V gene. The germline V and J ends were trimmed by 4 bases and 3 bases, with 15 bases remaining between them. The CDR3 runs 14 residues. DNA of the CDR3: TGCAGCGTTGGCGACAGCTTAATTCACTATGGCTACACCTTC. Its protein is CSVGDSLIHYGYTF.